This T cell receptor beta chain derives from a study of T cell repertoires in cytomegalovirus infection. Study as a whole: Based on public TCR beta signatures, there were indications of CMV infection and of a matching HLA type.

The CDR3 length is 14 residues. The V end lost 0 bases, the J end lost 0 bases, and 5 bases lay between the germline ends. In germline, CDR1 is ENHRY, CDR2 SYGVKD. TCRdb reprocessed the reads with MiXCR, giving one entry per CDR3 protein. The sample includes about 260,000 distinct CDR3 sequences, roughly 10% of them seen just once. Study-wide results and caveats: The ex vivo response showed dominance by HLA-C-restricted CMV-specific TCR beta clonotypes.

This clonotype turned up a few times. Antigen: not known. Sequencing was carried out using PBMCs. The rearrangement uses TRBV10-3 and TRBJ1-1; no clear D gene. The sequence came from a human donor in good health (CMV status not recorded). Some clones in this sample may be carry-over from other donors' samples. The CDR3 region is CAISESQMNTEAFF. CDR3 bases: TGTGCCATCAGTGAGTCGCAGATGAACACTGAAGCTTTCTTT.